A selection of T cell receptor beta chains follows, all from one sample in a study of T-cell memory formation after mild COVID-19. MiXCR, applied by TCRdb to the 5' RACE reads, yields one record per CDR3 protein. The repertoire includes about 180,000 distinct CDR3 sequences, roughly 16% of them detected once, and roughly 1.9% sits in the top ten. The sequencing input was PBMCs or a T cell subset sorted from them (not recorded which). These receptors were collected from an adult woman who had mild COVID-19 (a few samples of this study predate the infection). Cell type and time point are not known. CDR3s include the opening cysteine and the closing phenylalanine or tryptophan. A D gene is named only where the DNA matches it firmly. Rows give clone size only sometimes, using once, few, many, or a class for an expanded clone.

d_gene: TRBD2
v_gene: TRBV5-1
j_gene: TRBJ2-5
abundance: few
CDR3nt: TGCGCCAGCAGCTTAATACTAGCGGGAGGAGAGACCCAGTACTTC
CDR3aa: CASSLILAGGETQYF

d_gene: -
v_gene: TRBV10-3
j_gene: TRBJ1-3
abundance: many
CDR3nt: TGTGCCATCAGTGACCCCGGAAACACCATATATTTT
CDR3aa: CAISDPGNTIYF

d_gene: -
v_gene: TRBV12-3/TRBV12-4
j_gene: TRBJ2-7
abundance: -
CDR3nt: TGTGCCAGCAGTCCCCAGATCTACGAGCAGTACTTC
CDR3aa: CASSPQIYEQYF

d_gene: TRBD2
v_gene: TRBV4-1
j_gene: TRBJ2-7
abundance: few
CDR3nt: TGCGCCTCGTCCCTAGCGGGGGGGCCCTACGAGCAGTACTTC
CDR3aa: CASSLAGGPYEQYF

d_gene: TRBD2
v_gene: TRBV20-1
j_gene: TRBJ2-1
abundance: -
CDR3nt: TGCAGTGCTAGGTCGGGAGCGGGAGGAAATGAGCAGTTCTTC
CDR3aa: CSARSGAGGNEQFF

d_gene: TRBD2
v_gene: TRBV29-1
j_gene: TRBJ2-5
abundance: many
CDR3nt: TGCAGCGTTAACTCAGGACTAGCGGGGGGATATGGGGAGACCCAGTACTTC
CDR3aa: CSVNSGLAGGYGETQYF

d_gene: TRBD2
v_gene: TRBV2
j_gene: TRBJ2-7
abundance: -
CDR3nt: TGTGCCAGCAGTTTTTACCCCCCTACTAGCGCACTAACGCGGGAGCAGTACTTC
CDR3aa: CASSFYPPTSALTREQYF

d_gene: -
v_gene: TRBV5-1
j_gene: TRBJ2-5
abundance: -
CDR3nt: TGCGCCAGCAGCTTGGAACCCCAGGAGGGAGAGACCCAGTACTTC
CDR3aa: CASSLEPQEGETQYF

d_gene: -
v_gene: TRBV20-1
j_gene: TRBJ2-5
abundance: -
CDR3nt: TGCAGTGCTATGGCCCCGGGCCGAGGGCTTCGGACCCAGTACTTC
CDR3aa: CSAMAPGRGLRTQYF

d_gene: TRBD2
v_gene: TRBV7-9
j_gene: TRBJ2-3
abundance: few
CDR3nt: TGTGCCAGCAGTCCCCACCAGAGACTAGCGGGAACAGATACGCAGTATTTT
CDR3aa: CASSPHQRLAGTDTQYF

d_gene: TRBD2
v_gene: TRBV5-1
j_gene: TRBJ2-3
abundance: few
CDR3nt: TGCGCCAGCAGCGGTACAACTAGCGGAGGTGGCGGGCAGTATTTT
CDR3aa: CASSGTTSGGGGQYF

d_gene: -
v_gene: TRBV3-1
j_gene: TRBJ2-5
abundance: -
CDR3nt: TGTGCCAGCAGCCAAGCGTCCATAGCGAGGGAGACCCAGTACTTC
CDR3aa: CASSQASIARETQYF

d_gene: TRBD2
v_gene: TRBV12-3/TRBV12-4
j_gene: TRBJ2-1
abundance: few
CDR3nt: TGTGCCAGCAGTCCCCTAGCGGGGGGGAGTCTTGCCTACAATGAGCAGTTCTTC
CDR3aa: CASSPLAGGSLAYNEQFF

d_gene: -
v_gene: TRBV19
j_gene: TRBJ1-2
abundance: -
CDR3nt: TGTGCCAGTACGATTACGCAGGGTGCTGGCTACACCTTC
CDR3aa: CASTITQGAGYTF

d_gene: TRBD2
v_gene: TRBV12-3/TRBV12-4
j_gene: TRBJ2-3
abundance: -
CDR3nt: TGTGCCAGCAGTTTTGGGAGGCGGGAGGATACAGATACGCAGTATTTT
CDR3aa: CASSFGRREDTDTQYF

d_gene: TRBD2
v_gene: TRBV3-1
j_gene: TRBJ2-7
abundance: -
CDR3nt: TGTGCCAGCAGACTAACTAGCGGAACCACCGAGCAGTACTTC
CDR3aa: CASRLTSGTTEQYF

d_gene: TRBD2
v_gene: TRBV5-4
j_gene: TRBJ2-5
abundance: many
CDR3nt: TGTGCCAGCAGCTCAGCGGGGGGACTCCAAGAGACCCAGTACTTC
CDR3aa: CASSSAGGLQETQYF

d_gene: -
v_gene: TRBV25-1
j_gene: TRBJ2-1
abundance: few
CDR3nt: TGTGCCAGCAGGTTTGGACTAAGCTCCTACAATGAGCAGTTCTTC
CDR3aa: CASRFGLSSYNEQFF

d_gene: TRBD1
v_gene: TRBV2
j_gene: TRBJ1-1
abundance: few
CDR3nt: TGTGCCAGCAGAGGGGGCAGGGACACTGAAGCTTTCTTT
CDR3aa: CASRGGRDTEAFF

d_gene: -
v_gene: TRBV29-1
j_gene: TRBJ2-7
abundance: -
CDR3nt: TGCAGCGTTGTGGATGGGACTGACGAGCAGTACTTC
CDR3aa: CSVVDGTDEQYF

d_gene: TRBD2
v_gene: TRBV5-1
j_gene: TRBJ2-7
abundance: few
CDR3nt: TGCGCCAGCAGCTATGGACTAGCGGGAGACTTTCAGAACGAGCAGTACTTC
CDR3aa: CASSYGLAGDFQNEQYF

d_gene: TRBD2
v_gene: TRBV10-3
j_gene: TRBJ2-4
abundance: -
CDR3nt: TGTGCCATCCGGGAGGGAGCCAAAAACATTCAGTACTTC
CDR3aa: CAIREGAKNIQYF

d_gene: -
v_gene: TRBV7-2
j_gene: TRBJ2-3
abundance: few
CDR3nt: TGTGCCAGCAGCTATGGTGGCCAGCTAGGCCTCACTGATACGCAGTATTTT
CDR3aa: CASSYGGQLGLTDTQYF

d_gene: TRBD2
v_gene: TRBV4-3
j_gene: TRBJ2-1
abundance: few
CDR3nt: TGCGCCAGCAGCCAAGATACCGGGAGGGCCCGCAATGAGCAGTTCTTC
CDR3aa: CASSQDTGRARNEQFF

d_gene: TRBD1
v_gene: TRBV11-2
j_gene: TRBJ2-3
abundance: many
CDR3nt: TGTGCCAGCAGCTTAGGAGGGGGCTCCGCAGATACGCAGTATTTT
CDR3aa: CASSLGGGSADTQYF

d_gene: -
v_gene: TRBV19
j_gene: TRBJ2-7
abundance: -
CDR3nt: TGTGCCAGTAGTGATAAGAGGGTAATCGGTTACGAGCAGTACTTC
CDR3aa: CASSDKRVIGYEQYF